This T cell receptor beta chain was retrieved from a study of T-cell reconstitution after alpha-beta-depleted transplantation in children. The CDR3 extends over 15 amino acids. The germline V gene encodes CDR1 LGHNA and CDR2 YSLEER. V was pared by 1 base and J by 1 base, with 9 bases between. This clonotype was counted a few times. No antigen is known for it. Study conclusions and caveats: One year after transplant, T-cell counts and diversity came mostly from newly produced T cells.

Using unique molecular identifiers, the investigators prepared the TCRbeta library. TCRdb ran MiXCR on the PCR reads and lists one entry per CDR3 protein. The data contain more than 200,000 distinct CDR3 sequences, roughly 8.1% of them singletons. The specimen was PBMCs, mostly from graft donor cells, collected 360 days after TCRalphabeta/CD19-depleted stem cell transplant. This receptor was taken from a male patient aged 2 to 9 who had a stem cell transplant for acute myeloid leukemia, so the T cells may come from the graft donor. The V and J genes are TRBV4-3 and TRBJ2-3, with TRBD2 as a possible D gene (6 bases). The CDR3 DNA reads TGCGCCAGCAGCCAAGTGCGGGAAGGCACAGATACGCAGTATTTT. Its protein is CASSQVREGTDTQYF.